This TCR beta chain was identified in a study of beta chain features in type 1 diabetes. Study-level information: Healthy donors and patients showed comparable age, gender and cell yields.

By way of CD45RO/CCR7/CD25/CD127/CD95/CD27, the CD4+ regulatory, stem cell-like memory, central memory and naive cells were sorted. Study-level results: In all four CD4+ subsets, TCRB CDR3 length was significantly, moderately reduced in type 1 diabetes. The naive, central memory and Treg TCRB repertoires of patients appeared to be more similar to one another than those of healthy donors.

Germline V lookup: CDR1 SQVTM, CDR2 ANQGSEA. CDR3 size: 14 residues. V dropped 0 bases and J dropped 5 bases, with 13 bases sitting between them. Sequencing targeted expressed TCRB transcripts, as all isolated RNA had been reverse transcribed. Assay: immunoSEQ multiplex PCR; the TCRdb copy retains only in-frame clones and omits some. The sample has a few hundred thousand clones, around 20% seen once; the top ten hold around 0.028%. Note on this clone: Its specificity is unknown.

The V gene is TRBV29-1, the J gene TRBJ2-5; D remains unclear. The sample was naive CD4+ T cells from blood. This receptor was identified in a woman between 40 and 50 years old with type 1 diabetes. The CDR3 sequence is CSVEDRVSRETQYF. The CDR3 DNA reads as TGCAGCGTTGAAGATCGCGTAAGCCGGGAGACCCAGTACTTC.